These 28 T cell receptor beta chains originate from one sample sequenced in a study of T and B cells in COVID-19 patients (dated by TCRdb to about 2020). Genomic DNA extracted from blood, in amounts of about 220-500 ng, served as the starting material for amplifying TRB repertoires. Sequencing was carried out with an Illumina MiSeq. Multiplex PCR with BIOMED2 TRB-A/B primer pools was used to amplify TRB rearrangements. TCRdb applied fastp at Q25 and MiXCR to the public reads, then kept only in-frame beta chains. Each entry is one CDR3 protein sequence, shown with its most common DNA and genes. The sample data list 4,000 or so distinct CDR3 sequences, and around 23% of these were observed just once. Together, the top ten hold about 22% of the sample. Sequences were obtained from blood. The receptors here all came from a human donor with active COVID-19.

By share, this clonotype ranks as medium-sized (0.01 to 0.1%). The chain carries TRBV6-2 or TRBV6-3 and TRBJ2-3; tentatively, D is TRBD2 (5 bases). Trimming left V 7 bases short and J 2 bases short, with 13 bases between. Germline V gene data show CDR1 as MNHEY and CDR2 as SVGEGT. CDR3 length equals 14 residues. CDR3: CASTQDSNTDTQYF. The CDR3 region has the DNA TGTGCCAGCACCCAGGACTCCAACACAGATACGCAGTATTTT.

Note on this clonotype: Given a much more abundant clone one base away, this may be a read error. The rearrangement joins TRBV12-3 or TRBV12-4 to TRBJ1-1; D remains unclear. The CDR3 length is 13 residues. This CDR3 is CASSLGKNTEALF. DNA for the CDR3: TGTGCCAGCAGCCTCGGCAAGAACACTGAAGCTCTCTTT.

This chain joins TRBV20-1 and TRBJ1-2, with 10 positions matching TRBD1. The CDR3 is made up of 15 amino acids. CDR1 and CDR2 (germline): DFQATT, SNEGSKA (reference sequence). The trim removed 5 bases at V and 5 bases at J, leaving 11 bases unmatched. CDR3 protein: CSAPRDRGSLYGYTF. The CDR3 DNA reads TGCAGTGCTCCTCGGGACAGGGGATCTCTATATGGCTACACCTTC.

This clonotype was picked up a small number of times. V is TRBV4-3 and J is TRBJ2-1; the match to TRBD2 covers 7 bases. Germline V gives CDR1 LGHNA, CDR2 YSLEER. CDR3 size: 17 residues. The V and J ends lost 4 bases and 5 bases, in that order; junction bases with no gene match: 14. The CDR3 DNA sequence: TGCGCCAGCAGCCCCGCTTGGTGGGGAGGGGTCCACAATGAGCAGTTCTTC. This encodes CASSPAWWGGVHNEQFF.

This clonotype qualifies as medium-sized. The V call is TRBV19, the J call TRBJ2-7, with a tentative D call TRBD1 (6 bases). Germline V gene data show CDR1 as LNHDA and CDR2 as SQIVND (reference sequence). V gave up 7 bases and J gave up 1 base, with 17 bases separating them. The CDR3 covers 15 residues. In DNA form, the CDR3 reads TGTGCCAGTATGGGCCGGACAGCCGGATCCTACGAGCAGTACTTC. Translating gives CASMGRTAGSYEQYF.

This clonotype was seen a few times. The chain carries TRBV4-3 and TRBJ1-2, with a tentative D call TRBD1 (5 bases). Trimming cost V 0 bases and J 4 bases, with 18 bases left between them. The CDR3 consists of 17 residues. Germline CDR1 is LGHNA and CDR2 is YSLEER. The CDR3 nucleotides are TGCGCCAGCAGCCAAGACCAAGACAGTGATAGACCCTATGGCTACACCTTC. Translated, it gives CASSQDQDSDRPYGYTF.

The J gene is TRBJ2-1, the V gene TRBV6-5; TRBD2 matches 8 bases. V was clipped by 6 bases and J by 2 bases; unmatched bases: 12. Germline V CDR1 and CDR2: MNHEY, SVGAGI. CDR3 size: 17 residues. The CDR3 region is CASSSAWRGLAYNEQFF. As DNA, the CDR3 is TGTGCCAGCAGCTCAGCATGGCGGGGACTAGCCTACAATGAGCAGTTCTTC.

The chain carries TRBV20-1 and TRBJ2-1; D remains ambiguous. Between the trimmed V and J ends, which lost 5 bases and 1 base, there was a span of 9 bases. Per the germline V gene, CDR1 is DFQATT and CDR2 is SNEGSKA (reference sequence). The CDR3 runs 13 residues. CDR3 residues: CSARDGSYNEQFF. The CDR3 coding sequence is TGCAGTGCTCGTGATGGTTCCTACAATGAGCAGTTCTTC.

This chain connects TRBV19 to TRBJ2-5; 13 bases map to TRBD2. Looked up from germline, CDR1 is LNHDA and CDR2 is SQIVND (reference sequence). With 6 bases clipped from V and 7 bases from J, the junction kept 8 bases outside the gene matches. The CDR3 runs 15 residues. The CDR3 coding sequence is TGTGCCAGTAGGCCCAGGACTAGCGGGAGTGGGACCCAGTACTTC. It translates to CASRPRTSGSGTQYF.

The chain combines TRBV5-5 with TRBJ2-4, with D unresolved. Germline-derived CDR1 and CDR2 are SGHKS and YYEKEE (reference sequence). V lost 1 base and J lost 0, with 8 bases in between. This CDR3 has 15 amino acids. In nucleotides, the CDR3 is TGTGCCAGCAGCTTGAAGGGTCTAGCCAAAAACATTCAGTACTTC. The encoded protein is CASSLKGLAKNIQYF. Variable domain in full (rest from reference TRBV5-5 and TRBJ2-4): DAGVTQSPTHLIKTRGQQVTLRCSPISGHKSVSWYQQVLGQGPQFIFQYYEKEERGRGNFPDRFSARQFPNYSSELNVNALLLGDSALYLCASSLKGLAKNIQYFGAGTRLSVL.

By frequency in the sample, this clonotype is medium-sized. The V call is TRBV12-3 or TRBV12-4, the J call TRBJ2-1, with 13 bases matching TRBD2. Trimming took 6 bases from V and 10 from J; bases not matched to a gene: 9. The CDR3 is made up of 15 amino acids. This chain's CDR3 is CASRETSGRAGEQFF. The CDR3 nucleotides are TGTGCCAGCAGGGAAACTAGCGGGAGGGCAGGAGAGCAGTTCTTC.

This clonotype is judged medium-sized (0.01 to 0.1%). CDR3 DNA sequence: TGTGCCAGCCTCGACAGGGGCTCCTACAATGAGCAGTTCTTC. Translation: CASLDRGSYNEQFF. V and J are TRBV6-6 and TRBJ2-1; 8 nucleotides agree with TRBD1. CDR3 length: 14 residues. Germline CDR1 MNHNY, CDR2 SVGAGI (reference sequence). With 8 bases clipped from V and 0 bases from J, the junction kept 3 bases outside the gene matches.

This clonotype was detected a few times. The chain employs TRBV6-1 and TRBJ2-7, with TRBD1 matching over 8 bases. This CDR3 has 14 amino acids. V lost 7 bases, J lost 2 bases, and 7 bases stayed unmatched. Looked up from germline, CDR1 is MNHNS and CDR2 is SASEGT. The CDR3 is CASIWTGSTYEQYF. The DNA for the CDR3 is TGTGCCAGCATTTGGACAGGGTCCACCTACGAGCAGTACTTC.

V and J are TRBV10-3 and TRBJ2-5; TRBD2 might be the D (5 bases). The CDR3 runs 16 residues. The ends were cut back, 4 bases at V and 5 bases at J, with 20 bases in the middle. Germline loops: CDR1 ENHRY, CDR2 SYGVKD. The CDR3, as DNA: TGTGCCATCAGTGCTGGGATGACGAGGGTCGGCGAGACCCAGTACTTC. Its protein product is CAISAGMTRVGETQYF.

Sample share makes this clonotype medium-sized (0.01 to 0.1%). The chain carries TRBV6-2 or TRBV6-3 and TRBJ2-1; D unresolved. Trimming stripped 4 bases from V and 1 base from J, with 8 bases between. Germline values: CDR1 MNHEY, CDR2 SVGEGT. The CDR3 has 14 amino acids. Written as DNA, the CDR3 is TGTGCCAGCAGTTTGACCTTTTCCTACAATGAGCAGTTCTTC. It is translated as CASSLTFSYNEQFF.

The table lists this clonotype with a few counts. The chain carries TRBV11-2 and TRBJ2-1; D is perhaps TRBD1 or TRBD2 (6 bases each). The CDR3 covers 13 residues. Trimming pared 5 bases from V and 9 bases from J, leaving 14 bases between. Germline V gene lookup returns CDR1 SGHAT and CDR2 FQNNGV. The CDR3 DNA reads as TGTGCCAGCAGCCGGGACTTAGGGGGTGAGCAGTTCTTC. It is translated as CASSRDLGGEQFF.

The DNA of the CDR3 is TGTGCCACCAGCGGGGACACATGGGACACTGAAGCTTTCTTT. Protein sequence: CATSGDTWDTEAFF. The V call is TRBV15, the J call TRBJ1-1, with D perhaps TRBD1 (6 bases). The CDR3 length is 14 residues. Germline CDR1 and CDR2: LNHNV and YYDKDF (reference sequence). V was clipped by 5 bases and J by 3 bases, with 13 bases between them.

By share, this clonotype counts as medium-sized (0.01 to 0.1%). The V and J genes are TRBV30 and TRBJ1-2; 7 positions agree with TRBD1. The CDR3 has 16 residues. Germline-derived CDR1 and CDR2 are GTSNPN and SVGIG (reference sequence). J lost 4 bases, V lost 1 base, and 12 bases had no gene match. The CDR3 DNA follows: TGTGCCTGGAGTGGACAGGGAACCAAGACGGGCTATGGCTACACCTTC. It yields the protein CAWSGQGTKTGYGYTF. Filled out from reference TRBV30 and TRBJ1-2, the complete variable domain reads SQTIHQWPATLVQPVGSPLSLECTVEGTSNPNLYWYRQAAGRGLQLLFYSVGIGQISSEVPQNLSASRPQDRQFILSSKKLLLSDSGFYLCAWSGQGTKTGYGYTFGSGTRLTVV.

This clonotype is termed large. This chain links TRBV19 with TRBJ2-1, with a weak D call TRBD1 (6 bases). The CDR3 spans 14 residues. Trimming removed 4 bases from V and 4 bases from J, with 11 bases in between. Germline V gene data show CDR1 as LNHDA and CDR2 as SQIVND (reference sequence). In DNA form, the CDR3 reads TGTGCCAGTAGTAAAGACAGGTCGTACAATGAGCAGTTCTTC. This sequence encodes CASSKDRSYNEQFF.

The chain employs TRBV18 and TRBJ1-1, with TRBD1 as a possible D gene (5 bases). V gave up 2 bases and J gave up 5 bases, with 21 bases separating them. CDR1 and CDR2 (germline): KGHSH, LQKENI. This CDR3 contains 17 residues. In DNA, the CDR3 is TGTGCCAGCTCACCAGGGGGTCAACAGCGGGTCTGGACTGAAGCTTTCTTT. This sequence encodes CASSPGGQQRVWTEAFF.

The chain employs TRBV6-2 or TRBV6-3 and TRBJ2-7; TRBD1 matches 9 bases. The CDR3 totals 16 residues. Trimming removed 0 bases from V and 4 bases from J; junction bases left unmatched: 7. Germline V gene sequence: CDR1 MNHEY, CDR2 SVGEGT. The CDR3 region is CASSYSLDRGEYEQYF. CDR3 nucleotides: TGTGCCAGCAGTTACTCTCTCGACAGGGGGGAATACGAGCAGTACTTC.

This clonotype counts as medium-sized. The gene calls are TRBV19 and TRBJ2-1; D might be TRBD1 (6 bases). CDR1 LNHDA and CDR2 SQIVND come from the germline V gene (reference sequence). Trimming left V 7 bases short and J 9 bases short, with 25 bases between. This CDR3 spans 16 amino acids. The CDR3 is CASIRGRDIGVGEQFF. The CDR3 nucleotides are TGTGCCAGTATTAGAGGCCGGGACATAGGCGTAGGTGAGCAGTTCTTC.

This clonotype was recorded a few times. At one of its ends the junction is not consistent with the germline gene, which may arise from a read error. This chain uses TRBV20-1 with TRBJ2-7; the D is unclear. The length of the CDR3 is 12 residues. Germline V CDR1 and CDR2: DFQATT, SNEGSKA (reference sequence). CDR3 bases: TGCAGTGCTAAGACACTCTCCCACGAGCAGTACTTC. Translating gives CSAKTLSHEQYF.

This clonotype was detected only a few times. The chain has TRBV5-1 and TRBJ2-1; D remains ambiguous. The CDR3 sequence is 11 residues long. V was pared by 0 bases and J by 7 bases, with 2 bases between. Germline V gives CDR1 SGHRS, CDR2 YFSETQ. CDR3 DNA: TGCGCCAGCAGCTTGGAAAATGAGCAGTTCTTC. It encodes CASSLENEQFF.

This clonotype is judged medium-sized. The rearrangement links TRBV6-2 or TRBV6-3 to TRBJ1-6; D possibly corresponds to TRBD1 (5 bases). Germline lookup yields CDR1 MNHEY and CDR2 SVGEGT. V gave up 8 bases and J gave up 11 bases, with 7 bases separating them. CDR3 size: 10 residues. The CDR3 protein is CASEGPPLHF. CDR3 nucleotide sequence: TGTGCCAGCGAGGGGCCACCCCTCCACTTT.

Within the sample, this clonotype is medium-sized. The chain couples TRBV5-4 to TRBJ2-2; no clear D. This CDR3 is built from 15 residues. The germline gives CDR1 SGHNT, CDR2 YYREEE (reference sequence). V lost 4 bases and J 3 bases, leaving 13 bases between the germline ends. CDR3 amino acids: CASSGPKRDTGELFF. In nucleotides, the CDR3 is TGTGCCAGCAGCGGACCAAAAAGGGACACCGGGGAGCTGTTTTTT.

This chain connects TRBV5-1 to TRBJ2-1; D gene uncertain. Per germline, CDR1 SGHRS and CDR2 YFSETQ. CDR3 length equals 13 residues. The ends were cut back, 3 bases at V and 8 bases at J, with 12 bases in the middle. The CDR3 spells CASSYPEGHEQFF. The CDR3 DNA reads TGCGCCAGCAGCTATCCAGAAGGGCATGAGCAGTTCTTC.

This clonotype showed up just a few times. The J gene is TRBJ1-6, the V gene TRBV5-1, with D maybe TRBD1 (5 bases). V gave up 0 bases and J gave up 1 base, with 5 bases separating them. The CDR3 loop spans 15 amino acids. Germline CDR1 reads SGHRS; CDR2 reads YFSETQ. The CDR3 spells CASSLGGSYNSPLHF. The CDR3 nucleotides are TGCGCCAGCAGCTTGGGGGGGTCCTATAATTCACCCCTCCACTTT. Filled out from reference TRBV5-1 and TRBJ1-6, the complete variable domain reads KAGVTQTPRYLIKTRGQQVTLSCSPISGHRSVSWYQQTPGQGLQFLFEYFSETQRNKGNFPGRFSGRQFSNSRSEMNVSTLELGDSALYLCASSLGGSYNSPLHFGNGTRLTVT.